This T cell receptor (beta chain) was obtained from a study of blood T cell repertoires in COVID-19. About the study: COVID-19 samples collected from the United States, Italy and Spain covered acute and convalescent phases.

Per the germline V gene, CDR1 is MNHEY and CDR2 is SVGAGI. The CDR3 length is 13 residues. Between the trimmed V and J ends, which lost 7 bases and 7 bases, there was a span of 14 bases. Per the study methods: From reference gene primer amplification, estimates of nucleated cell counts were derived. Sequenced by immunoSEQ multiplex PCR; TCRdb stores in-frame clones only, minus some. V, J and clone size are taken as reported in that table, and D and trimming were inferred from the DNA itself. This repertoire shows about 260,000 clones, around 83% found once; its top ten account for less than 4%. J is TRBJ1-3 and V is TRBV6-5; TRBD1 is a possible D gene (6 bases). The clonotype was recovered from a man between 18 and 29 years old with active or convalescent COVID-19. Sequences were obtained from peripheral blood. The CDR3 sequence: CASNTGSLNTIYF. CDR3 coding DNA: TGTGCCAGCAACACAGGGAGCCTCAACACCATATATTTT.